This T cell receptor beta chain was recorded in a study of shared T cell receptors in the human thymus (dated by TCRdb to the early 2020s). Regarding the research as a whole: The study investigated the way shared, self-reactive T-cell receptor alpha chains are produced in the human thymus.

Comments on this clone: Its cognate antigen has yet to be identified. No much larger clone is present one base from it, and per-base qualities are unavailable.

V trim: 7 bases; J trim: 0 bases; unmatched bases: 6. The cysteine opens and the phenylalanine closes a CDR3 of 15 amino acids. Only the CDR3 region is kept as DNA, spanning 45 bases read in frame from base 1. From a lookup of the germline V gene, CDR1 and CDR2 are MGHRA and YSYEKL. Library construction relied on the immunoSEQ multiplex PCR assay. TCRdb took over this immuneACCESS table, retaining in-frame rearrangements with V and J assigned. Such tables are incomplete; in checked studies, under half of the missing clones stem from an unresolved V gene, and the remainder is unexplained. This sample has about 660,000 clones in its table, and 87% of those were observed once. The ten largest clonotypes hold roughly 0.0089% of the sample. The data were also submitted as part of a second study, on human thymus T cells. In that second paper, the authors write: Immunologically healthy infants undergoing open corrective cardiac surgery for congenital heart defects in Finland were used as donors. Thymus tissue was collected as surgical resects that were removed during corrective cardiac surgery. Both the thymic and the peripheral blood repertoires appeared to show biased V and J gene segment usage. The related research found that thymic TCR repertoires overlapped highly between unrelated individuals. The study used fewer than ten infant thymus samples plus four related peripheral blood samples to characterize TCR alpha and beta repertoires. Donor ages ranged from 7 to 244 days, and the cohort comprised six or seven male and two female infants. Thymocytes were freed from the tissue by mechanical means and kept at -70 degrees C as pellets of roughly 9-33 million cells. A QIAsymphony instrument was used to extract genomic DNA from frozen cell pellets. The immunoSEQ multiplex PCR assay was used to amplify the TCRB and TCRAD loci from a standardized quantity of quality-controlled genomic DNA. The V(D)J region was spanned by amplicons of a length sufficient to cover the CDR3 and to identify V and J genes. Through the commercial immunoSEQ service, the amplicons were sequenced on an Illumina platform. Primer bias and sequencing errors were corrected as previously described, and TCRAD and TCRB were defined on the basis of the IMGT database. Analysis of the repertoires was done with immunoSEQ Analyzer 3.0 and VDJTools and included basic statistics, V/J segment usage, diversity estimates, rarefaction and pairwise overlap. To estimate diversity, the Chao1, ChaoE, Efron-Thisted, Shannon and inverse Simpson indices were applied, and diversity was also estimated on datasets down-sampled to the smallest sample. Repertoire overlap used strict matching of CDR3 nucleotide sequence, V gene and J gene, with Jaccard-based multidimensional scaling clustering. On average, roughly 800,000 unique TCRB clonotypes were obtained from thymus samples, compared with 80,000 to 85,000 from blood samples.

The sample consisted of thymocytes. This TCR derives from a boy less than two years old with a congenital heart defect. Donor details come from another sample of the same person, matched by shared clones. The V and J segments used are TRBV4-1 and TRBJ2-1; 7 central nucleotides agree with TRBD1. CDR3 sequence: CASNTRGPSYNEQFF. The DNA sequence follows: TGCGCCAGCAACACTAGGGGGCCCTCCTACAATGAGCAGTTCTTC.